One and the same sample provided the 16 T cell receptor beta chains below, sequenced in a study of T cells after posttransplantation cyclophosphamide (dated by TCRdb to the mid-2010s). The treatment or condition label of this sample denotes: high-dose cyclophosphamide on days +3 and +4 as single-agent GVHD prophylaxis. For conditioning, the PTCy patients got busulfan and fludarabine, then a related or unrelated marrow graft, followed by cyclophosphamide on days +3 and +4. Library preparation used the immunoSEQ multiplex PCR assay. In TCRdb, the immuneACCESS table is reduced to in-frame sequences with V and J assigned. These tables do not hold every clone; where another copy was compared, an unresolved V gene accounts for under half, and the others remain unexplained. In this sample, about 5,400 clones appear, none counted once only. The ten largest clonotypes hold under 30% of the sample. The starting material was PBMCs, obtained roughly 400 days after allogeneic stem cell transplant with posttransplant cyclophosphamide. All receptors derive from a male patient aged 60 to 75 who received an allogeneic stem cell transplant from a related donor, was CMV-positive, and had acute GVHD only. Following a transplant, some T lymphocytes may have been derived from the graft donor.

The chain recombines TRBV23-1 with TRBJ2-3; no firm D call. TRBV23-1 is recorded as an ORF, its role being uncertain. CDR3 length equals 14 residues. V was pared by 8 bases and J by 7 bases, with 19 bases between. Here the CDR3 reads CASPQVRLSNTQYF. The DNA of the CDR3 is TGCGCCAGCCCGCAGGTCCGGCTATCAAATACGCAGTATTTT.

This clone has a count of ten or more. The chain links TRBV6-5 to TRBJ2-7; TRBD1 matches 7 bases. V dropped 6 bases and J dropped 3; count of bases not matched to a gene: 5. The CDR3 length is 13 residues. In germline, CDR1 is MNHEY, CDR2 SVGAGI. CDR3 DNA: TGTGCCAGCAGATGGACAGGCGACTACGAGCAGTACTTC. Amino acids: CASRWTGDYEQYF.

This clone has ten or more counts. This chain uses TRBV7-9 with TRBJ2-2; D might be TRBD2 (6 bases). Trimming left V 8 bases short and J 0 bases short, with 19 bases between. CDR1 and CDR2 (germline): SEHNR, FQNEAQ (reference sequence). This CDR3 is built from 17 residues. The CDR3 loop is CASGGVGIITNTGELFF. The CDR3 DNA reads as TGTGCCAGCGGCGGGGTCGGAATAATAACGAACACCGGGGAGCTGTTTTTT.

This clone was seen many times. The rearrangement joins TRBV28 to TRBJ2-7; 9 bases line up with TRBD2. In germline, CDR1 is MDHEN, CDR2 SYDVKM. CDR3 length equals 17 residues. V gave up 7 bases and J gave up 6 bases; unmatched junction bases: 19. CDR3 loop: CASTSLDGVAGAGEQYF. DNA for the CDR3: TGTGCCAGCACCTCACTCGACGGAGTAGCGGGAGCGGGCGAGCAGTACTTC.

The table lists this clone with many counts. V gene TRBV7-8 combines with J gene TRBJ1-6; TRBD1 might be the D (5 bases). The germline gives CDR1 SGHVS, CDR2 FQNEAQ. The V end lost 6 bases, the J end lost 0 bases, and 18 bases lay between the germline ends. The CDR3 runs 18 residues. Written as DNA, the CDR3 is TGTGCCAGCAGGACACGCCCTCAGGGAAGCTCCTATAATTCACCCCTCCACTTT. It encodes CASRTRPQGSSYNSPLHF.

This chain joins TRBV28 and TRBJ2-3; the match to TRBD2 covers 9 bases. The V and J ends lost 3 bases and 3 bases, in that order; junction bases with no gene match: 7. CDR1 MDHEN and CDR2 SYDVKM come from the germline V gene. The CDR3 runs 16 residues. The CDR3 DNA reads as TGTGCCAGCAGTTTCCAAGCGGGAGGCGGAACAGATACGCAGTATTTT. This gives the protein CASSFQAGGGTDTQYF.

This clone was seen repeatedly, ten times or more. Other DNA sequences in the sample encode the same CDR3. This chain uses TRBV19 with TRBJ1-2; TRBD1 agrees at 10 bases. The germline CDR1 and CDR2 sequences are LNHDA and SQIVND (reference sequence). This CDR3 has 16 residues. The J segment lost 4 bases and the V segment lost 6 bases, leaving 11 bases of the junction unmatched. This chain's CDR3 is CASRVGQGQYFYGYTF. DNA for the CDR3: TGTGCCAGTAGAGTGGGACAGGGGCAGTACTTCTATGGCTACACCTTC.

Ten or more counts support this clone. The gene calls are TRBV19 and TRBJ1-5; tentatively, D is TRBD1 (5 bases). Germline values: CDR1 LNHDA, CDR2 SQIVND (reference sequence). This CDR3 has 16 amino acids. V shed 8 bases and J shed 2 bases, with 19 bases lying between them. CDR3 nucleotide sequence: TGTGCCAGTTATAACTCAGGCAGGGAGGGCAATCAGCCCCAGCATTTT. Amino acid sequence: CASYNSGREGNQPQHF.

The chain couples TRBV28 to TRBJ1-6; TRBD1 might be the D (6 bases). The V end lost 6 bases, the J end lost 2 bases, and 23 bases lay between the germline ends. The CDR3 has 19 residues. From germline, CDR1 is MDHEN and CDR2 SYDVKM. CDR3 loop: CASRTLSGGGGTYNSPLHF. The CDR3 DNA is TGTGCCAGCAGAACCCTCTCGGGCGGCGGGGGCACCTATAATTCACCCCTCCACTTT. The full variable domain, rest sourced from reference TRBV28 and TRBJ1-6, is DVKVTQSSRYLVKRTGEKVFLECVQDMDHENMFWYRQDPGLGLRLIYFSYDVKMKEKGDIPEGYSVSREKKERFSLILESASTNQTSMYLCASRTLSGGGGTYNSPLHFGNGTRLTVT.

The sample holds many counts of this clone. J is TRBJ1-2 and V is TRBV6-1; TRBD1 matches at 9 bases. V dropped 6 bases and J dropped 6; count of bases not matched to a gene: 11. The germline CDR1 and CDR2 sequences are MNHNS and SASEGT. The CDR3 sequence is 15 residues long. DNA of the CDR3: TGTGCCAGCAGGGGCGGGACAGGGTCAGTGGATGGCTACACCTTC. This gives the protein CASRGGTGSVDGYTF.

This clone was seen repeatedly, ten times or more. The chain employs TRBV11-3 and TRBJ2-2; TRBD2 matches at 8 bases. The CDR3 consists of 16 residues. V lost 1 base to trimming and J lost 1 base; unmatched junction nucleotides: 2. CDR1 and CDR2 (germline): SGHNT, YENEEA. The DNA of the CDR3 is TGTGCCAGCAGCTTAGCTAGCGGGCTGAACACCGGGGAGCTGTTTTTT. This translates into CASSLASGLNTGELFF.

This clone was counted ten times or more. The chain is built from TRBV7-3 and TRBJ2-3; TRBD2 matches 9 bases. The germline V gene has CDR1 SGHTA and CDR2 FQGTGA. CDR3 length: 16 amino acids. J gave up 1 base and V 3 bases, and 5 bases lay outside the gene matches. The CDR3 sequence is CASSLVGGGGTDTQYF. The CDR3 DNA sequence: TGTGCCAGCAGCTTGGTAGGCGGGGGGGGCACAGATACGCAGTATTTT. Using reference TRBV7-3 and TRBJ2-3 for the parts outside the CDR3, the full variable domain is GAGVSQTPSNKVTEKGKYVELRCDPISGHTALYWYRQSLGQGPEFLIYFQGTGAADDSGLPNDRFFAVRPEGSVSTLKIQRTERGDSAVYLCASSLVGGGGTDTQYFGPGTRLTVL.

In its sample, this clone is medium-sized (0.01 to 0.1%). V gene TRBV5-1 combines with J gene TRBJ1-1; possible D gene TRBD1, 5 bases. The germline CDR1 and CDR2 sequences are SGHRS and YFSETQ. Between the trimmed V and J ends, which lost 4 bases and 1 base, there was a span of 14 bases. The CDR3 covers 15 residues. The CDR3 DNA sequence: TGCGCCAGCAGCCTATCGGGGGTTGGGAACACTGAAGCTTTCTTT. Encoded protein: CASSLSGVGNTEAFF.

Many counts were recorded for this clone. CDR3 in DNA: TGTGCCAGCAGCCCCGGTGACACCGGGGAGCTGTTTTTT. As protein: CASSPGDTGELFF. The J gene is TRBJ2-2, the V gene TRBV4-2, with unresolved D. Germline lookup yields CDR1 LGHNA and CDR2 YNFKEQ. This CDR3 has 13 residues. The V and J ends lost 4 bases and 3 bases respectively, with 6 bases between them.

This clone was seen at least ten times. The genes are TRBV19 and TRBJ2-7; D might be TRBD1 (6 bases). The V gene lost 4 bases and the J gene lost 2 bases, with 18 bases spanning the gap. CDR1 LNHDA and CDR2 SQIVND come from the germline V gene (reference sequence). The CDR3 runs to 16 residues. CDR3 protein: CASSNPYREGTYEQYF. CDR3 sequence (DNA): TGTGCCAGTAGTAACCCTTACAGGGAAGGAACCTACGAGCAGTACTTC.

This clone was counted many times. V gene TRBV11-3 combines with J gene TRBJ2-1; the match to TRBD2 covers 7 bases. CDR1 SGHNT and CDR2 YENEEA come from the germline V gene. The CDR3 is 15 residues long. The J segment lost 6 bases and the V segment lost 0 bases, leaving 5 bases of the junction unmatched. CDR3: CASSLDTSATNEQFF. CDR3 sequence (DNA): TGTGCCAGCAGCTTAGATACTAGCGCCACCAATGAGCAGTTCTTC.